This entry lists 22 T cell receptor beta chains sequenced from one sample in a study of identical twins. One entry per CDR3 protein results from TCRdb running MiXCR on the 5' RACE reads. The repertoire holds about 690,000 distinct CDR3 sequences, with less than 25% as singletons. The sample was also linked to a second study, of T cells expressing NK-cell markers.

Sequences were obtained from PBMCs. The source of these receptors is a woman in her late teens or twenties in good health.

This clonotype has more than one count but fewer than ten. This rearrangement joins TRBV29-1 to TRBJ1-1; D may be TRBD1 (5 bases). CDR1 and CDR2 from the germline V gene are SQVTM and ANQGSEA. This CDR3 is 12 amino acids long. The V gene lost 6 bases and the J gene lost 1 base, with 9 bases spanning the gap. Here the CDR3 DNA reads TGCAGCGTGGTAACAGGGAACACTGAAGCTTTCTTT. Translated: CSVVTGNTEAFF.

The chain is built from TRBV5-1 and TRBJ2-2, with D unresolved. Germline V lookup: CDR1 SGHRS, CDR2 YFSETQ. Trimming removed 9 bases from V and 5 bases from J, with 14 bases in between. This CDR3 is 13 amino acids long. The DNA of the CDR3 is TGCGCCACCACCGACGGCCCGACCGGGGAGCTGTTTTTT. Protein: CATTDGPTGELFF.

The table lists this clonotype with a few counts. V and J are TRBV9 and TRBJ2-2; D could derive from TRBD1 or TRBD2 (5 bases each). V dropped 0 bases and J dropped 4 bases, with 25 bases sitting between them. The CDR3 is 20 residues long. Germline V gene sequence: CDR1 SGDLS, CDR2 YYNGEE. The CDR3 region has the DNA TGTGCCAGCAGCGTAGGGTCATCGGGGCCGGTAATTTGGGGCACCGGGGAGCTGTTTTTT. It codes for CASSVGSSGPVIWGTGELFF.

In its sample, this clonotype was seen a few times. The V gene is TRBV6-2 or TRBV6-3, the J gene TRBJ2-1, with no clear D. The CDR3 consists of 13 residues. CDR1 and CDR2 (germline): MNHEY, SVGEGT. V was shortened by 2 bases and J by 7 bases, with 9 bases between the two germline ends. This CDR3 reads CASSYGSLNEQFF. The CDR3 DNA follows: TGTGCCAGCAGTTACGGAAGCTTAAATGAGCAGTTCTTC.

This clonotype has a count of ten or more. CDR3 in amino acids: CASSYLTGTGNYGYTF. The DNA of the CDR3 is TGTGCCAGCAGTTACCTTACCGGGACAGGAAACTATGGCTACACCTTC. The chain has TRBV6-5 and TRBJ1-2; 8 bases are shared with TRBD1. Trimming took 2 bases from V and 2 from J; bases not matched to a gene: 7. Per germline, CDR1 MNHEY and CDR2 SVGAGI. The CDR3 has 16 amino acids.

This clonotype was observed a few times. The J gene is TRBJ2-5, the V gene TRBV10-3; possible D gene TRBD2, 5 bases. This CDR3 is built from 15 residues. Trimming removed 3 bases from V and 5 bases from J, with 16 bases in between. The germline CDR1 and CDR2 sequences are ENHRY and SYGVKD. The CDR3 reads CAISDLDSLPETQYF. As DNA, the CDR3 is TGTGCCATCAGTGACCTGGACTCCCTGCCCGAGACCCAGTACTTC.

In its sample, this clonotype was seen once. The genes are TRBV6-5 and TRBJ1-2; 11 nucleotides agree with TRBD1. Trimming took 2 bases from V and 6 from J; bases not matched to a gene: 8. The CDR3 is made up of 16 amino acids. Germline-derived CDR1 and CDR2 are MNHEY and SVGAGI. The CDR3, as DNA: TGTGCCAGCAGTTACCCGACCGGACAGGGGGCTGATGGCTACACCTTC. As protein: CASSYPTGQGADGYTF.

This clonotype was recorded once. The chain combines TRBV12-5 with TRBJ2-1; no firm D call. CDR1 and CDR2 (germline): LGHNT, FRNRAP. Trimming left V 0 bases short and J 10 bases short, with 10 bases between. The CDR3 runs 13 residues. CDR3 nucleotide sequence: TGTGCTAGTGGTTTGGTAATCTCCGGGGAGCAGTTCTTC. Protein: CASGLVISGEQFF.

The genes are TRBV5-1 and TRBJ2-3, with D tentatively TRBD1 (6 bases). This CDR3 comprises 17 residues. Per germline, CDR1 SGHRS and CDR2 YFSETQ. V was cut by 5 bases and J by 2 bases, with 21 bases left in between. The CDR3 nucleotides are TGCGCCAGCAGTGACAGGACGACCCTCTCTAACACAGATACGCAGTATTTT. It yields the protein CASSDRTTLSNTDTQYF.

The rearrangement links TRBV12-3 or TRBV12-4 to TRBJ2-7; 7 bases fit TRBD1. Trimming took 6 bases from V and 2 from J; bases not matched to a gene: 7. The CDR3 sequence is 14 residues long. CDR3: CASRSQGTAYEQYF. CDR3 in DNA: TGTGCCAGCAGATCTCAGGGGACAGCCTACGAGCAGTACTTC.

This clonotype has a handful of counts. The CDR3 DNA is TGTGCCAGCAGTTACGCCGTCCGGTTCGCGGGGCGGTACGAGCAGTACTTC. It yields the protein CASSYAVRFAGRYEQYF. This chain links TRBV6-2 or TRBV6-3 with TRBJ2-7; tentatively, D is TRBD2 (6 bases). CDR1 is MNHEY and CDR2 is SVGEGT in the germline V gene. The CDR3 consists of 17 residues. V was cut by 2 bases and J by 4 bases, with 21 bases left in between.

Only a few counts were recorded for this clonotype. At one end, the junction sequence differs from germline, possibly due to a read error. This rearrangement joins TRBV2 to TRBJ2-7, with 10 bases matching TRBD2. The CDR3 is 16 amino acids. CDR1 and CDR2 from the germline V gene are SNHLY and FYNNEI. The CDR3 here is CASRYRQLAGTTGGNF. The CDR3 DNA reads as TGTGCCAGCAGATATAGACAACTAGCGGGGACGACCGGGGGGAACTTC.

The table lists this clonotype with a few counts. The chain carries TRBV7-9 and TRBJ2-7, with a tentative D call TRBD1 (6 bases). This CDR3 comprises 14 residues. V shed 2 bases and J shed 4 bases, with 12 bases lying between them. Germline V gene lookup returns CDR1 SEHNR and CDR2 FQNEAQ (reference sequence). The CDR3, as DNA: TGTGCCAGCAGCTTACTTAAGAGGGGGTACGAGCAGTACTTC. Amino acid sequence: CASSLLKRGYEQYF. Full variable domain (remainder filled in from reference TRBV7-9 and TRBJ2-7): DTGVSQNPRHKITKRGQNVTFRCDPISEHNRLYWYRQTLGQGPEFLTYFQNEAQLEKSRLLSDRFSAERPKGSFSTLEIQRTEQGDSAMYLCASSLLKRGYEQYFGPGTRLTVT.

The rearrangement links TRBV30 to TRBJ1-1; no clear D. V lost 8 bases and J lost 1, with 14 bases in between. Germline CDR1 and CDR2: GTSNPN and SVGIG (reference sequence). CDR3 size: 13 residues. In DNA form, the CDR3 reads TGTGCCGGACTCCCGGACGGGAACACTGAAGCTTTCTTT. This sequence encodes CAGLPDGNTEAFF.

This clonotype was counted only a few times. The chain is built from TRBV12-3 or TRBV12-4 and TRBJ2-4, with D perhaps assigned TRBD1 or TRBD2 (6 bases each). V was cut by 7 bases and J by 1 base, with 17 bases left in between. This CDR3 has 16 amino acids. The CDR3 reads CASTLQGGRAKNIQYF. For the CDR3, the DNA is TGTGCCAGCACTCTACAAGGGGGGCGGGCCAAAAACATTCAGTACTTC.

V usage is TRBV9 and J usage is TRBJ2-1; TRBD1 might be the D (6 bases). Germline CDR1 reads SGDLS; CDR2 reads YYNGEE. Trimming cost V 0 bases and J 13 bases, with 14 bases left between them. The CDR3 consists of 13 residues. CDR3 nucleotide sequence: TGTGCCAGCAGCGTAGTTGCGAAGGGGGATCAGTTCTTC. Translation gives CASSVVAKGDQFF.

Details on this clonotype: The junction differs from germline at one of its ends, possibly a read error. V and J are TRBV7-7 and TRBJ2-5; TRBD2 is a possible D gene (5 bases). The CDR3 length is 17 residues. The germline V gene has CDR1 SSHAT and CDR2 FNYEAQ (reference sequence). The CDR3 protein is CASSLAKGRDPRETQYF. CDR3 coding DNA: TGTGCTAGCAGCTTAGCGAAGGGTCGGGATCCTCGAGAGACCCAGTACTTC.

This rearrangement joins TRBV7-9 to TRBJ2-1; maybe TRBD2 (5 bases). Germline CDR1 and CDR2: SEHNR and FQNEAQ (reference sequence). V lost 10 bases and J lost 0, with 16 bases in between. This CDR3 region has 15 residues. The CDR3 region has the DNA TGTGCCACGCCTCGGGGAGATCGCTCCTACAATGAGCAGTTCTTC. Its protein is CATPRGDRSYNEQFF.

Here the CDR3 reads CASGLGRESNEQFF. The CDR3, as DNA: TGTGCTAGTGGTTTGGGGCGGGAAAGCAATGAGCAGTTCTTC. The V call is TRBV12-5, the J call TRBJ2-1; perhaps TRBD2 as D (6 bases). This CDR3 region has 14 residues. Trimming left V 1 base short and J 6 bases short, with 10 bases between. The germline V gene encodes CDR1 LGHNT and CDR2 FRNRAP.

The V call is TRBV20-1, the J call TRBJ2-1; 8 nucleotides line up with TRBD2. Germline V gives CDR1 DFQATT, CDR2 SNEGSKA (reference sequence). The CDR3 sequence is 14 residues long. Trimming took 0 bases from V and 7 from J; bases not matched to a gene: 5. As DNA, the CDR3 is TGCAGTGCTAGAGAGAGCGGGAGCAATAATGAGCAGTTCTTC. This encodes CSARESGSNNEQFF.

The chain employs TRBV20-1 and TRBJ1-1, with D hard to call. Trimming shortened V by 5 bases and J by 1 base, and 17 bases separated the two germline ends. The CDR3 is made up of 15 amino acids. Per germline, CDR1 DFQATT and CDR2 SNEGSKA (reference sequence). The CDR3 spells CSAWTAPYGNTEAFF. The CDR3 coding sequence is TGCAGTGCTTGGACCGCCCCTTACGGGAACACTGAAGCTTTCTTT.

This clonotype was seen only a few times. V usage is TRBV20-1 and J usage is TRBJ2-1; 10 positions match TRBD2. CDR1 is DFQATT, CDR2 SNEGSKA, per germline (reference sequence). The CDR3 covers 16 residues. The trim removed 1 base at V and 4 bases at J, leaving 7 bases unmatched. CDR3 nucleotide sequence: TGCAGTGCTAGAGGGGTTACTAGCGGGACGTACAATGAGCAGTTCTTC. This codes for CSARGVTSGTYNEQFF.